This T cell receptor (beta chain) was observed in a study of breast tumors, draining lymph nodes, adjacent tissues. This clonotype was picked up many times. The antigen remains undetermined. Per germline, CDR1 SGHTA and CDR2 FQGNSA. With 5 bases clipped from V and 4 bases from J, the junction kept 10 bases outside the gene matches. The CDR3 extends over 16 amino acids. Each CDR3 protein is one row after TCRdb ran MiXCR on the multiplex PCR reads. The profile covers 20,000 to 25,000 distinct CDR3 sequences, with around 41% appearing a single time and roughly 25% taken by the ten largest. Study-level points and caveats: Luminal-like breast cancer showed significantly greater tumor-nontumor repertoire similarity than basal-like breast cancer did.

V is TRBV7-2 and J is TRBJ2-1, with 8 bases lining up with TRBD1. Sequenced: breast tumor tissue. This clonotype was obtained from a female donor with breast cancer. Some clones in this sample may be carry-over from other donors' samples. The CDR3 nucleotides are TGTGCCAGCAGCCCCCTCCGGGACAGGCAATACAATGAGCAGTTCTTC. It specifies CASSPLRDRQYNEQFF. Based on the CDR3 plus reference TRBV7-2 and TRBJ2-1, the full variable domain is GAGVSQSPSNKVTEKGKDVELRCDPISGHTALYWYRQSLGQGLEFLIYFQGNSAPDKSGLPSDRFSAERTGGSVSTLTIQRTQQEDSAVYLCASSPLRDRQYNEQFFGPGTRLTVL.